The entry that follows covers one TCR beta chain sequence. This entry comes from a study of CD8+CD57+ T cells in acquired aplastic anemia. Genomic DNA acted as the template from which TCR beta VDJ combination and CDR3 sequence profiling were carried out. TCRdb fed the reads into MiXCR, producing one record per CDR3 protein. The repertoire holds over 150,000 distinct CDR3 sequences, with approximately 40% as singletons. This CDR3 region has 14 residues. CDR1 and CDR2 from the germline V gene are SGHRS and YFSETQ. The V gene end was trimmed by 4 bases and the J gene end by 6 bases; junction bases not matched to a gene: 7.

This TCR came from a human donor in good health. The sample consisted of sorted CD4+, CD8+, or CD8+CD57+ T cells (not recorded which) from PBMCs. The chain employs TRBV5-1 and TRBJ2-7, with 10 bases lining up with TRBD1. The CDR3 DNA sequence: TGCGCCAGCAGCGCGCAGACAGGGGGCGGCGAGCAGTACTTC. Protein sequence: CASSAQTGGGEQYF.